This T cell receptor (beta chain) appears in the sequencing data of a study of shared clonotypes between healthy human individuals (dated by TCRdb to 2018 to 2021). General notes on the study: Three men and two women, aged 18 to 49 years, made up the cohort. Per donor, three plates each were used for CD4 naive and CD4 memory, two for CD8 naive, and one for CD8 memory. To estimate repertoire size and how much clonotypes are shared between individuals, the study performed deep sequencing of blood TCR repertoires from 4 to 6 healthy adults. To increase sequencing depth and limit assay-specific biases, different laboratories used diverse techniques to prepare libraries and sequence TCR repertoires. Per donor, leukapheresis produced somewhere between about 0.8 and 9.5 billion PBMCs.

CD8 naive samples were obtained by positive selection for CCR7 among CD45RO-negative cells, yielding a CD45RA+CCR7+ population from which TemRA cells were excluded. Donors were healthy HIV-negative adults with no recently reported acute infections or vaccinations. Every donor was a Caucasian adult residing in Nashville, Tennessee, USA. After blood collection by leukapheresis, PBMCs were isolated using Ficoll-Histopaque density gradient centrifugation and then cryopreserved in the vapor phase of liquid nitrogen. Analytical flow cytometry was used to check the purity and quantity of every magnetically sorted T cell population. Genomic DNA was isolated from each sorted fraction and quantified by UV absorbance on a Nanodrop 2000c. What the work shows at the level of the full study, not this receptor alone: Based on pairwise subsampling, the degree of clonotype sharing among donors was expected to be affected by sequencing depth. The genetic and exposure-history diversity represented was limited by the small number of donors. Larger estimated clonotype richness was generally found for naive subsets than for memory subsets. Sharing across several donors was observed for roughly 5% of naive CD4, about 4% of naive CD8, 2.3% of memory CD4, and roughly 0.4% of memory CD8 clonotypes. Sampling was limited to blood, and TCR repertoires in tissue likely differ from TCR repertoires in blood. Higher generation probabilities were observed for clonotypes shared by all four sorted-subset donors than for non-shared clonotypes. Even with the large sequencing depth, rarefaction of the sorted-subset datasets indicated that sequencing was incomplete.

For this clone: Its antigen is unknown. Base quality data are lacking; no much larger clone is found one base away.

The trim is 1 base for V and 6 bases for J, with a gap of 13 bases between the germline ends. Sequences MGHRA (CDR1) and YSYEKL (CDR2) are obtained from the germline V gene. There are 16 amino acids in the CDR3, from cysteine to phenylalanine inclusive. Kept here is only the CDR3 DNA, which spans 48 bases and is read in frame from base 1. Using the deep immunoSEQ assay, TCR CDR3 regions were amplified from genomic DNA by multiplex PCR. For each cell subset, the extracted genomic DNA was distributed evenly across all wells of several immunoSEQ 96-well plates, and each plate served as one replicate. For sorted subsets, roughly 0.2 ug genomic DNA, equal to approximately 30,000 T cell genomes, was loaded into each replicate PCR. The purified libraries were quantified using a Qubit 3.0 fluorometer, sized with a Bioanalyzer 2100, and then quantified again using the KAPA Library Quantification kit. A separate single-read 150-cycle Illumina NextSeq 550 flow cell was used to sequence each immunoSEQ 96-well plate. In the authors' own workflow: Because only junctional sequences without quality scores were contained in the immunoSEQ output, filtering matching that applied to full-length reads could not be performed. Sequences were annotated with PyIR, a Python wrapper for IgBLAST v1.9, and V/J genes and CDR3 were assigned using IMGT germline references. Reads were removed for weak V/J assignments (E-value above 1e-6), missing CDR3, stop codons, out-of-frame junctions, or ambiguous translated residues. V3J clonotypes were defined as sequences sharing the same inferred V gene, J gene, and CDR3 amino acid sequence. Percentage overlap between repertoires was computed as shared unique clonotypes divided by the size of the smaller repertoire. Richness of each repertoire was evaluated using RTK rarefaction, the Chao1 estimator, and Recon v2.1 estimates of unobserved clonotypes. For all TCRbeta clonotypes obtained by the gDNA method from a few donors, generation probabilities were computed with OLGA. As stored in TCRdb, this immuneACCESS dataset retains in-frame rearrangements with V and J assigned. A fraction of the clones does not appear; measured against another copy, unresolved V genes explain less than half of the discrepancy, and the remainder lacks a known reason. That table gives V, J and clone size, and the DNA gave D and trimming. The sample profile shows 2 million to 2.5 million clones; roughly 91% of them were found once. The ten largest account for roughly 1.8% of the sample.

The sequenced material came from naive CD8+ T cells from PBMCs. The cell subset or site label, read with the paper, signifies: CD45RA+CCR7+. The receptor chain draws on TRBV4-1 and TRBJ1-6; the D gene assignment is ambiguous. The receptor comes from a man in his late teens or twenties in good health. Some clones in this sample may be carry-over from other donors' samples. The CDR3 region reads CASSQGDMRANSPLHF. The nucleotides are TGCGCCAGCAGCCAAGGGGATATGAGGGCTAATTCACCCCTCCACTTT.